The rows below give T cell receptor beta chains drawn from one sample of a study of CD8 T cells in Susac syndrome. From the immunoSEQ multiplex PCR reads, TCRdb called clonotypes with MiXCR, one entry per CDR3 protein. The data show 75,000 to 95,000 distinct CDR3 sequences, 90% to 95% seen once. The sequenced sample was CD8+ T cells from PBMCs. These receptors were taken from a human donor with multiple sclerosis. The CDR3 runs from the conserved cysteine through the conserved F or W. D genes are given only for firm matches. Rows may omit the clone size; those that give it use once, few, many or a size class.

D	size	V	J	DNA	CDR3
TRBD1	.	TRBV9	TRBJ1-2	TGTGCCAGCACCTCCACTGGGACAGGAGATCACTATGGCTACACCTTC	CASTSTGTGDHYGYTF
.	.	TRBV12-3/TRBV12-4	TRBJ1-1	TGTGCCAGCAGTATTCACACAGGGAACACTGAAGCTTTCTTT	CASSIHTGNTEAFF
TRBD1	.	TRBV28	TRBJ2-5	TGTGCCAGCAGTTTAGAGAGGGGGCTCGAGACCCAGTACTTC	CASSLERGLETQYF
.	.	TRBV2	TRBJ2-1	TGTGCCAGCAGTGAAGACGGGTACTGGGACAATGAGCAGTTCTTC	CASSEDGYWDNEQFF
TRBD1	.	TRBV10-3	TRBJ2-5	TGTGCCATCAGTGGAGACAGGGGGCTCCAAGAGACCCAGTACTTC	CAISGDRGLQETQYF
.	.	TRBV13	TRBJ1-1	TGTGCCAGCAGCTCCCGGGGGAACACTGAAGCTTTCTTT	CASSSRGNTEAFF
.	.	TRBV5-6	TRBJ1-5	TGTGCCAGCAGCTTGTTTTTGGGGGTTGATCAGCCCCAGCATTTT	CASSLFLGVDQPQHF
.	.	TRBV6-2/TRBV6-3	TRBJ2-1	TGTGCCAGCAGTTATGGGCCGGGGAATGAGCAGTTCTTC	CASSYGPGNEQFF
.	.	TRBV5-1	TRBJ1-1	TGCGCCAGCAGCTTGACTCCTTGGGCTGAAGCTTTCTTT	CASSLTPWAEAFF
.	once	TRBV28	TRBJ2-3	TGTGCCAGCAGTTTTTGGGGAAGGGGAACAGATACGCAGTATTTT	CASSFWGRGTDTQYF